A single sample is the source of the 20 T cell receptor delta chains below, sequenced in a study of γδ T cells in repeated Plasmodium falciparum infection (dated by TCRdb to about 2021). For bulk TCR repertoire analysis, Vgamma9/Vdelta2+ and Vdelta2-negative gammadelta T cell populations were isolated by flow sorting from peripheral blood mononuclear cells. The library was obtained by multiplex PCR. TCRdb shows the sequencer as Illumina MiSeq. Clonotypes were called again by TCRdb from the public reads via CATT, and duplicate nucleotide sequences were then merged into one entry. This sample comprises about 89,000 delta-chain clones, 1.4% of them detected only once. The ten top clones hold around 8.1% of the sample. Sequencing was carried out using gamma-delta T cells from blood. These receptors all stem from a pool of human donors (malaria-infected and uninfected, not separated).

Comment on this clone: A far larger clone is one nucleotide away, so this likely arose from a read error. Within the sample, other DNA sequences also encode this same CDR3. CDR3 loop: CALGEIYTGGMYTDKLIF. For the CDR3, the DNA is TGTGCCCTTGGGGAAATATACACTGGGGGTATGTACACCGATAAACTCATCTTT. The chain uses TRDV1 and TRDJ1; 8 bases match TRDD3. Germline CDR1 is TSWWSYY and CDR2 is QGS. The CDR3 sequence is 18 residues long.

On this clone itself: With a far larger clone one base away, a read error is the likely cause. This sample includes further DNA sequences coding for the same CDR3. V and J are TRDV2 and TRDJ1; 8 bases are a match to TRDD3. Germline V lookup: CDR1 GEAIGNYY, CDR2 EKD. This CDR3 spans 19 amino acids. The J segment lost 2 bases and the V segment lost 0 bases, leaving 16 bases of the junction unmatched. The CDR3 bases are TGTGCCTGTGACACCGTGGGGGATCCCCCTCGAAGGAGGACCGATAAACTCATCTTT. Translated, it gives CACDTVGDPPRRRTDKLIF.

About this clone: The amino acid sequence in TCRdb belongs to a much larger clone and departs from this DNA's translation at residue 13, likely a sequencing read error; the sequence shown is translated from the DNA. This chain links TRDV2 with TRDJ3; 10 nucleotides line up with TRDD3. Per the germline V gene, CDR1 is GEAIGNYY and CDR2 is EKD. CDR3 size: 19 residues. The CDR3 region is CACDTGGIRDTWNTRQMFF. As DNA, the CDR3 is TGTGCCTGTGACACCGGGGGGATACGCGATACCTGGAACACCCGACAGATGTTTTTC.

In its sample, this clone was seen a few times. The translation of this DNA and the TCRdb protein of a much larger clone differ at residue 12, probably owing to a read error; the protein shown here is translated from the DNA. The chain recombines TRDV2 with TRDJ1; possibly TRDD3 for D (6 bases). Since TCRdb gives no J gene, matching the DNA to germline was used here to assign it. CDR3 length equals 23 residues. Deletions cut 3 bases from V and 0 bases from J, with 37 bases between. Germline V CDR1 and CDR2: GEAIGNYY, EKD. CDR3 region: CACDSLSTPVASTGSENTDKLIF. The CDR3 DNA is TGTGCCTGTGACTCCTTAAGTACCCCCGTGGCAAGTACTGGGAGTGAGAACACCGATAAACTCATCTTT.

This clone was observed a handful of times. The protein recorded in TCRdb matches a much larger clone and deviates from this DNA's translation at residue 12, suggesting a read error; the protein here is obtained by translating the DNA. V is TRDV1 and J is TRDJ1, with TRDD2 matching over 9 bases. The J gene comes from matching the DNA to germline here; TCRdb lacks it. Trimming at V came to 2 bases and at J to 0 bases, leaving 19 bases not matched to a gene. Germline assignment: CDR1 TSWWSYY and CDR2 QGS. The length of the CDR3 is 21 residues. CDR3 loop: CALGEKAFLHLALLHTDKLIF. Written as DNA, the CDR3 is TGTGCTCTTGGGGAAAAGGCCTTCCTACACCTAGCACTCCTTCACACCGATAAACTCATCTTT.

To note about this clone: A far more abundant clone sits one base away, making this likely a read error. At the DNA level, this CDR3 is encoded by other sequences in the same sample as well. The chain links TRDV2 to TRDJ1, with 12 bases that match TRDD3. Trimming cost V 3 bases and J 8 bases; bases outside gene matches: 21. The CDR3 has 19 amino acids. Germline V gene lookup returns CDR1 GEAIGNYY and CDR2 EKD. In DNA form, the CDR3 reads TGTGCCTGTGACCCGCTTCCTACCTTGCGACTGGGGGATACCTCAAAACTCATCTTT. Residues: CACDPLPTLRLGDTSKLIF.

This clone was picked up many times. The same CDR3 also results from other DNA sequences found in this sample. This sequence joins TRDV1 and TRDJ1; 9 bases line up with TRDD3. The length of the CDR3 is 22 residues. In germline, CDR1 is TSWWSYY, CDR2 QGS. V gave up 2 bases and J gave up 0 bases; unmatched junction bases: 22. The CDR3 is CALGESSRYWGTRTLHTDKLIF. The CDR3 DNA sequence: TGTGCTCTTGGGGAATCGTCCCGGTACTGGGGGACTCGGACCCTCCACACCGATAAACTCATCTTT.

There are a few counts of this clone. This DNA's translation and the protein TCRdb lists, from a much larger clone, do not match at residue 10, likely due to a read error; the protein shown is translated from the DNA. The J gene is TRDJ2, the V gene TRDV2, with TRDD3 matching 7 bases. The J gene was missing in TCRdb and was found by matching the end of the DNA to germline. This CDR3 comprises 16 residues. The germline V gene has CDR1 GEAIGNYY and CDR2 EKD. Trimming cost V 0 bases and J 4 bases; bases outside gene matches: 7. The CDR3 sequence is CACDTVGGASTAQLFF. The DNA for the CDR3 is TGTGCCTGTGACACCGTTGGGGGAGCTTCGACAGCACAACTCTTCTTT.

This clone was observed a few times. With only one base between it and a far larger clone, this is likely a read error. The sample has other DNA sequences that encode this CDR3 too. The V gene reported is TRDV2; the J gene is uncalled; the tabulated D call, TRDD3, remains unverified against the DNA. CDR3 length: 25 residues. Germline assignment: CDR1 GEAIGNYY and CDR2 EKD. This CDR3 is CACDTVGPSQVLATGGPLSTDKLIF. Written as DNA, the CDR3 is TGTGCCTGTGACACCGTGGGCCCTTCCCAGGTCCTGGCTACTGGGGGACCCCTTTCGACCGATAAACTCATCTTC.

This clone has more than one count but fewer than ten. A far larger clone lies a single base away; this is likely a read error. At the DNA level, this CDR3 is encoded by other sequences in the same sample as well. The chain links TRDV2 to TRDJ1, with 9 bases fitting TRDD3. The J gene, absent from TCRdb, was called here by matching the DNA to germline. This CDR3 has 22 residues. J lost 0 bases, V lost 2 bases, and 24 bases had no gene match. The germline gives CDR1 GEAIGNYY, CDR2 EKD. The CDR3 loop reads CACDRNPTRRGYASRYTDKLIF. Written as DNA, the CDR3 is TGTGCCTGTGACAGGAATCCTACGAGGAGGGGATACGCGAGTAGGTACACCGATAAACTCATCTTT.

The chain is built from TRDV1 and TRDJ1; D possibly corresponds to TRDD2 (6 bases). TCRdb does not report a J gene; here it was assigned by matching the DNA to germline references. Germline CDR1 TSWWSYY, CDR2 QGS. V lost 1 base and J lost 0, with 27 bases in between. The CDR3 has 21 amino acids. The CDR3 coding sequence is TGTGCTCTTGGGGAACAAACCCTACCTTCCCTCTACTGGAAGTACACCGATAAACTCATCTTT. Amino acids: CALGEQTLPSLYWKYTDKLIF.

Concerning this clone: A far bigger clonotype differs at one base, so this is likely a read error. The sample carries other DNA sequences with the same CDR3. The chain recombines TRDV1 with TRDJ1; 10 positions match TRDD3. This CDR3 is built from 22 residues. Per the germline V gene, CDR1 is TSWWSYY and CDR2 is QGS. In nucleotides, the CDR3 is TGTGCTCTTGGGGAACTCTACCCTACGTTTTACTGGGGGATGCATGCAATCGATAAGCTCATCTTT. Translated, it gives CALGELYPTFYWGMHAIDKLIF.

In the case of this clone: The protein TCRdb gives is from a much larger clone and does not agree with this DNA's translation at residue 6, likely a read error; the protein shown here comes from the DNA. The chain couples TRDV2 to TRDJ3; 13 nucleotides agree with TRDD3. The J gene, not given by TCRdb, was assigned here from a germline match of the nucleotide sequence. In germline, CDR1 is GEAIGNYY, CDR2 EKD. The CDR3 totals 19 residues. V lost 5 bases and J lost 3; bases outside the gene matches: 9. This CDR3 reads CACVPILGDTGWDTRQMFF. The CDR3 DNA reads TGTGCCTGTGTCCCCATACTGGGGGATACGGGCTGGGACACCCGACAGATGTTTTTC.

This clone has just a few counts. TCRdb lists the protein of a much larger clone for this DNA, which differs at residue 4, so this is likely a read error; the protein given here is translated from the DNA itself. V gene TRDV2 combines with J gene TRDJ1, with D tentatively TRDD2 or TRDD3 (8 bases each). The J gene, missing from TCRdb, was assigned here through DNA to germline matching. This CDR3 has 18 residues. CDR1 is GEAIGNYY, CDR2 EKD, per germline. V lost 5 bases and J lost 0, with 24 bases in between. CDR3 sequence: CACASSYRGISNTDKLIF. The CDR3, as DNA: TGTGCCTGTGCCTCTTCCTACCGGGGGATAAGTAACACCGATAAACTCATCTTT.

Of note for this clone: The TCRdb protein, from a much larger clone, departs from this DNA's translation at residue 13, likely by read error; the protein shown derives from the DNA. The chain uses TRDV1 and TRDJ1; D unclear. The CDR3 covers 14 residues. The V gene's germline CDR1 is TSWWSYY and CDR2 QGS. As DNA, the CDR3 is TGTGCTCTTGGGGTCATCAGGTCCACCGATAAACTCACCTTT. Protein sequence: CALGVIRSTDKLTF.

Ten or more counts support this clone. The sample carries other DNA sequences with the same CDR3. This chain links TRDV1 with TRDJ1; 7 bases are shared with TRDD3. V lost 2 bases and J lost 4; bases outside the gene matches: 10. This CDR3 is built from 16 residues. Looked up from germline, CDR1 is TSWWSYY and CDR2 is QGS. For the CDR3, the DNA is TGTGCTCTTGGGGAAGGCTTCGTAACTGGGGACGATAAACTCATCTTT. It translates to CALGEGFVTGDDKLIF.

This clone was counted only a few times. Just one base apart from a much larger clone, this may be a read error. The chain employs TRDV2 and TRDJ1, with TRDD3 matching 11 bases. Here the J gene was assigned by germline matching of the DNA, as TCRdb has none. J was trimmed by 0 bases and V by 0 bases; bases with no gene match: 17. The CDR3 has 21 residues. Germline assignment: CDR1 GEAIGNYY and CDR2 EKD. The DNA of the CDR3 is TGTGCCTGTGACACCGTACGCTTCTTGGGGGATACGTCGACCCACACCGATAAACTCATCTTT. Its translation is CACDTVRFLGDTSTHTDKLIF.

This clone was found many times. This chain uses TRDV2 with TRDJ4; 11 bases agree with TRDD3. CDR3 length equals 17 residues. Unmatched junction bases numbered 9, after V lost 0 bases and J lost 1 base. Germline loops: CDR1 GEAIGNYY, CDR2 EKD. The DNA for the CDR3 is TGTGCCTGTGACACCGTGGGGGCTACTGGGGGATACAGACCCCTGATCTTT. Residues: CACDTVGATGGYRPLIF.

This clone is medium-sized in the sample. The same CDR3 is also encoded by other DNA sequences in this sample. The chain is built from TRDV2 and TRDJ1; 7 nucleotides match TRDD3. Germline trimming cut 0 bases from V and 0 bases from J; bases unmatched to any gene: 0. CDR3 length: 14 residues. Germline V lookup: CDR1 GEAIGNYY, CDR2 EKD. This chain's CDR3 is CACDTGGYTDKLIF. CDR3 coding DNA: TGTGCCTGTGACACCGGGGGATACACCGATAAACTCATCTTT.

On this clone itself: The amino acid sequence in TCRdb belongs to a much larger clone and departs from this DNA's translation at residue 3, likely a sequencing read error; the sequence shown is translated from the DNA. V gene TRDV2 combines with J gene TRDJ1; 8 bases agree with TRDD3. The J gene, absent from TCRdb, was called here by matching the DNA to germline. The CDR3 loop spans 19 amino acids. CDR1 is GEAIGNYY, CDR2 EKD, per germline. This CDR3 reads CARDTTRKIGGLNTDKLIF. The CDR3 DNA follows: TGTGCCCGTGACACTACGCGGAAGATTGGGGGATTGAACACCGATAAACTCATCTTT.